These T cell receptor beta chains were read from a single sample in a study of OX40 agonist ivuxolimab in advanced cancers. This table comes from immunoSEQ multiplex PCR, and its TCRdb copy is limited to in-frame clones, with some not included. The sample records over 75,000 clones, 92% being singletons. This specimen was CD4+ or CD8+ T cells sorted from blood, taken in a trial of the OX40 agonist ivuxolimab. The receptors here all came from an adult with an advanced solid tumor such as melanoma, head and neck, liver or kidney cancer. Each CDR3 is given without its conserved first and last residue.

j_call,v_call,cdr3_aa
TRBJ2-7,TRBV28,ASSLGAGGGEQY
TRBJ1-2,TRBV29-1,SVGEVYGYT
TRBJ2-1,TRBV5-4,ASSRSGTSGSDEQF
TRBJ2-7,TRBV9,ASSPNSLNYEQY
TRBJ1-1,TRBV28,ASSTRTAMNTEAF
TRBJ2-4,TRBV4-3,ASSQDNGGKSIQY
TRBJ1-5,TRBV15,ATSKGGVSNQPQH
TRBJ1-4,TRBV7-2,ASSLVGNWDEKLF
TRBJ2-7,TRBV12-5,ASGTRPPHEQY
TRBJ2-7,TRBV6-5,ASSFLAGNHEQY
TRBJ2-7,TRBV2,ASRGDGSYEQY
TRBJ2-7,TRBV15,ATSILQGDEQY
TRBJ1-5,TRBV4-1,ASSQEGQAASSNQPQH
TRBJ2-7,TRBV2,ASTGDSYEQY
TRBJ2-1,TRBV2,ASRAGTGGGEQF
TRBJ1-2,TRBV10-3,AIGTGGFYGYT
TRBJ2-1,TRBV5-4,ASRSETSGNEQF
TRBJ2-6,TRBV25-1,ASSSQGSVAGANVLT
TRBJ2-1,TRBV6-5,ASSYGGTSGYNEQF
TRBJ2-1,TRBV6-1,ASSELGTDSYNEQF
TRBJ2-3,TRBV10-3,AISPDWAGGSGTQY
TRBJ1-4,TRBV28,ASSLAGYNEKLF
TRBJ2-3,TRBV7-8,ASSFQTSGSTDTQY
TRBJ1-2,TRBV2,ASSDAGNYGYT
TRBJ1-1,TRBV18,ASSPRTANPVNTEAF
TRBJ1-2,TRBV5-1,ASSLGRYYGYT
TRBJ1-2,TRBV28,ASRTGGQDYSGGYT
TRBJ2-1,TRBV9,ASSKQGSYNEQF
TRBJ2-1,TRBV7-2,ASSLGLAGEWGF
TRBJ2-5,TRBV11-3,ASSLKETETQY
TRBJ2-1,TRBV4-2,ASSQEQGLGEQF
TRBJ2-7,TRBV30,AWRQGVIYEQY
TRBJ2-5,TRBV11-3,ASSLRSRETQY
TRBJ2-7,TRBV28,ASSLQGAGLRHEQY
TRBJ1-2,TRBV6-5,ASSYYPVEAGYT
TRBJ2-3,TRBV5-1,ASSLATSGSTDTQY
TRBJ2-3,TRBV5-1,ASSLAGLAGSSTDTQY
TRBJ2-5,TRBV19,ASSKGGETQY
TRBJ2-5,TRBV7-9,ASSSGQGTQY
TRBJ2-7,TRBV5-1,ASSLQDRGVYEQY
TRBJ2-2,TRBV28,ASSLGSHTGELF
TRBJ2-7,TRBV30,AWSVLGYEQY
TRBJ2-7,TRBV6-6,ASRLLHSYEQY
TRBJ2-7,TRBV7-2,ASSTGTHSYEQY
TRBJ2-2,TRBV6-6,ATRKNTGELF